This section outlines one T cell receptor (beta chain) sequence together with its context. Under the authors' procedure: The assay estimated nucleated cells by amplifying reference gene primers. The repertoire was sequenced with immunoSEQ multiplex PCR; TCRdb's copy has only in-frame clones and lacks some. D and trimming come from the DNA, and the V and J calls and clone size come from that table. Among approximately 120,000 clones listed, over 60% were seen once. This record belongs to a study of blood T cell repertoires in COVID-19. Study at large: From the United States, Italy and Spain came samples of acute and convalescent COVID-19.

The germline gives CDR1 SGHVS, CDR2 FQNEAQ. V was pared by 4 bases and J by 3 bases, with 16 bases between. The CDR3 loop spans 16 amino acids. The chain combines TRBV7-8 with TRBJ1-5, with D possibly TRBD1 on 5 matching bases. The sequenced sample consisted of peripheral blood. The TCR sequence derives from a human donor in a cohort sampled during active or convalescent COVID-19. This CDR3 reads CASSSPDRGNNQPQHF. The CDR3 nucleotides are TGTGCCAGCAGCTCCCCCGATAGGGGCAACAATCAGCCCCAGCATTTT.